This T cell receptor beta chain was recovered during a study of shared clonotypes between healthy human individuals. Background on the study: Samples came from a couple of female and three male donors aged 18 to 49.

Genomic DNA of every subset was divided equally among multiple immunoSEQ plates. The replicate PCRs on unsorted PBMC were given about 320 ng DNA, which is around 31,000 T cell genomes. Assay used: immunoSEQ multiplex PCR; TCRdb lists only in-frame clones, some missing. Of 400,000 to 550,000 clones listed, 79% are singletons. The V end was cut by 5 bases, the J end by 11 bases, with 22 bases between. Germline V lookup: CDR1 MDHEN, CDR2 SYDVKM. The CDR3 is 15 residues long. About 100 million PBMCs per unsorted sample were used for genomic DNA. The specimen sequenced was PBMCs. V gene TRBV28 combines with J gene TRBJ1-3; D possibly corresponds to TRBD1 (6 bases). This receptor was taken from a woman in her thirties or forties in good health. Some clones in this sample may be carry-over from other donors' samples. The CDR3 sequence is CASSPHDRLISSIYF. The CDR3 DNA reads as TGTGCCAGCAGTCCCCATGACAGGTTAATAAGCTCCATATATTTT.